One and the same sample provided the 27 T cell receptor beta chains below, sequenced in a study of PD-1 blockade in classical Hodgkin lymphoma (TCRdb year 2020). The time point tag for this specimen amounts to: cycle 1 day 1 (C1D1), immediately before nivolumab initiation. All trial patients had relapsed after autologous stem cell transplantation, with cohorts A, B and C differing in prior brentuximab vedotin exposure. The library came from the immunoSEQ multiplex PCR assay. TCRdb's version of the immuneACCESS table is confined to in-frame rearrangements and falls short of the full clone set. An unresolved V gene accounts for under half of the shortfall where checked; the remainder is of unknown origin. In all, the sample holds roughly 62,000 clones, and approximately 90% of those were seen once. The ten largest make up under 15% of the sample. The sample in question was peripheral blood mononuclear cells (PBMCs), obtained at baseline. The source of these receptors is a human donor with classical Hodgkin lymphoma.

This clone showed up just once. V is TRBV6-1 and J is TRBJ2-5; 7 nucleotides agree with TRBD1. This CDR3 comprises 15 residues. The V and J ends lost 6 bases and 0 bases, in that order; junction bases with no gene match: 7. From germline, CDR1 is MNHNS and CDR2 SASEGT. The CDR3 loop reads CASSPGTEYQETQYF. The CDR3 DNA follows: TGTGCCAGCAGCCCCGGGACAGAGTACCAAGAGACCCAGTACTTC.

This chain joins TRBV30 and TRBJ2-1; D unresolved. CDR1 and CDR2 from the germline V gene are GTSNPN and SVGIG (reference sequence). There are 13 residues in the CDR3. V lost 2 bases and J 5 bases, leaving 10 bases between the germline ends. CDR3 nucleotides: TGTGCCTGGAGTCTGTTAGTCAACAATGAGCAGTTCTTC. This encodes CAWSLLVNNEQFF.

This clone was detected a few times. V usage is TRBV2 and J usage is TRBJ1-4; 10 positions match TRBD1. This CDR3 region has 17 residues. Germline V gene sequence: CDR1 SNHLY, CDR2 FYNNEI. V shed 8 bases and J 0 bases; nucleotides not matched to a gene: 9. The CDR3 DNA follows: TGTGCCAGCCTCCAAGGACAGGGGGTGTCAACTAATGAAAAACTGTTTTTT. Amino acid sequence: CASLQGQGVSTNEKLFF. Drawing the rest from reference TRBV2 and TRBJ1-4, the complete variable domain is EPEVTQTPSHQVTQMGQEVILRCVPISNHLYFYWYRQILGQKVEFLVSFYNNEISEKSEIFDDQFSVERPDGSNFTLKIRSTKLEDSAMYFCASLQGQGVSTNEKLFFGSGTQLSVL.

CDR3 sequence (DNA): TGTGCCAGCAGCTTGGTGGGGGTTGGAAACACCATATATTTT. Protein: CASSLVGVGNTIYF. V usage is TRBV5-5 and J usage is TRBJ1-3, with D perhaps TRBD1 (5 bases). CDR3 length equals 14 residues. The V gene's germline CDR1 is SGHKS and CDR2 YYEKEE (reference sequence). The V gene lost 0 bases and the J gene lost 3 bases, with 7 bases spanning the gap.

The chain has TRBV11-3 and TRBJ2-2; 10 bases agree with TRBD1. V lost 5 bases to trimming and J lost 5 bases; unmatched junction nucleotides: 5. Germline CDR1 SGHNT, CDR2 YENEEA. The CDR3 sequence is 15 residues long. The CDR3 protein is CASSRQGALTGELFF. The CDR3 coding sequence is TGTGCCAGCAGCCGACAGGGGGCTTTGACCGGGGAGCTGTTTTTT.

The chain recombines TRBV30 with TRBJ1-3; no clear D. Germline V gene data show CDR1 as GTSNPN and CDR2 as SVGIG (reference sequence). V gave up 5 bases and J gave up 5 bases, with 10 bases separating them. This CDR3 has 12 amino acids. CDR3 amino acids: CAWERSRNTIYF. Written as DNA, the CDR3 is TGTGCCTGGGAACGGAGTCGAAACACCATATATTTT. Looking up the rest from reference TRBV30 and TRBJ1-3 gives the full variable domain: SQTIHQWPATLVQPVGSPLSLECTVEGTSNPNLYWYRQAAGRGLQLLFYSVGIGQISSEVPQNLSASRPQDRQFILSSKKLLLSDSGFYLCAWERSRNTIYFGEGSWLTVV.

The rearrangement links TRBV5-4 to TRBJ2-5; TRBD1 matches at 10 bases. CDR1 is SGHNT, CDR2 YYREEE, per germline (reference sequence). The trim removed 4 bases at V and 5 bases at J, leaving 8 bases unmatched. The CDR3 totals 15 residues. The CDR3 region has the DNA TGTGCCAGCAGCCACCGGGACAGGGGAGGCGAGACCCAGTACTTC. Its translation: CASSHRDRGGETQYF.

The rearrangement uses TRBV4-2 and TRBJ2-7; a possible D gene is TRBD1 (6 bases). The CDR3 spans 16 residues. Trimming shortened V by 0 bases and J by 2 bases, and 14 bases separated the two germline ends. Germline V gives CDR1 LGHNA, CDR2 YNFKEQ. CDR3 bases: TGTGCCAGCAGCCAAGATCTGGGGGACACTCCCTACGAGCAGTACTTC. Its translation: CASSQDLGDTPYEQYF.

The chain couples TRBV6-5 to TRBJ1-2, with D perhaps matching TRBD1 (5 bases). The CDR3 runs 14 residues. V lost 5 bases and J 8 bases, leaving 18 bases between the germline ends. CDR1 is MNHEY and CDR2 is SVGAGI in the germline V gene. The CDR3 nucleotides are TGTGCCAGCAGTCCGGGACTGCTCCGAACCGGCTACACCTTC. This gives the protein CASSPGLLRTGYTF.

The V and J genes are TRBV5-1 and TRBJ1-2; D uncertain. The germline V gene encodes CDR1 SGHRS and CDR2 YFSETQ. The V and J ends lost 0 bases and 2 bases respectively, with 5 bases between them. This CDR3 comprises 13 residues. CDR3 DNA sequence: TGCGCCAGCAGCTTGGTCGTCAACTATGGCTACACCTTC. Translating gives CASSLVVNYGYTF.

CDR3 in amino acids: CASSYAVYEQYF. CDR3 nucleotide sequence: TGTGCCAGCAGTTACGCCGTCTACGAGCAGTACTTC. The chain combines TRBV6-6 with TRBJ2-7; D is undetermined. The CDR3 is made up of 12 amino acids. Germline V lookup: CDR1 MNHNY, CDR2 SVGAGI (reference sequence). V was trimmed by 2 bases and J by 3 bases, leaving 5 bases between them.

The chain uses TRBV18 and TRBJ1-5; D not certain. The CDR3 runs to 14 residues. Germline V gene sequence: CDR1 KGHSH, CDR2 LQKENI. Trimming stripped 6 bases from V and 4 bases from J, with 13 bases between. The CDR3 region is CASSPGFLNQPQHF. CDR3 bases: TGTGCCAGCTCGCCGGGATTTCTTAATCAGCCCCAGCATTTT.

This chain links TRBV5-1 with TRBJ2-5; TRBD1 matches 7 bases. The CDR3 spans 14 residues. The germline CDR1 and CDR2 sequences are SGHRS and YFSETQ. The ends lost 5 bases at V and 4 bases at J; junction bases unmatched: 8. In nucleotides, the CDR3 is TGCGCCAGCAGTTTTCCTAGGACAGGAGAGACCCAGTACTTC. Residues: CASSFPRTGETQYF.

Concerning this clone: Other DNA sequences within the sample encode an identical CDR3. The chain carries TRBV18 and TRBJ1-1; D is ambiguous. The CDR3 is 13 amino acids. The V end was cut by 3 bases, the J end by 1 base, with 6 bases between. The germline V gene has CDR1 KGHSH and CDR2 LQKENI. CDR3 sequence (DNA): TGTGCCAGCTCACCGTCCACGAACACTGAAGCTTTCTTT. Residues: CASSPSTNTEAFF.

This sequence joins TRBV4-2 and TRBJ1-6, with D possibly being TRBD1 (5 bases). The V end was cut by 2 bases, the J end by 6 bases, with 11 bases between. Germline V CDR1 and CDR2: LGHNA, YNFKEQ. The CDR3 length is 15 residues. CDR3 residues: CASSQSPGPNSPLHF. CDR3 sequence (DNA): TGTGCCAGCAGCCAATCTCCAGGGCCTAATTCACCCCTCCACTTT.

J is TRBJ1-1 and V is TRBV6-5; D not resolved. CDR3 length equals 13 residues. The V and J ends lost 2 bases and 1 base respectively, with 5 bases between them. Germline loops: CDR1 MNHEY, CDR2 SVGAGI. The CDR3 sequence is CASSYGRNTEAFF. CDR3 coding DNA: TGTGCCAGCAGTTACGGAAGGAACACTGAAGCTTTCTTT.

The chain combines TRBV5-6 with TRBJ2-5, with no clear D. With 0 bases removed from V and 6 bases from J, the gap between germline ends came to 9 bases. Germline V CDR1 and CDR2: SGHDT, YYEEEE. CDR3 length equals 13 residues. The CDR3 region is CASSLARLKTQYF. The CDR3 DNA reads TGTGCCAGCAGCTTGGCCCGGTTAAAGACCCAGTACTTC.

V is TRBV15 and J is TRBJ1-2; D gene uncertain. Per the germline V gene, CDR1 is LNHNV and CDR2 is YYDKDF (reference sequence). This CDR3 has 17 residues. The ends were cut back, 0 bases at V and 5 bases at J, with 19 bases in the middle. The CDR3 bases are TGTGCCACCAGCAGAGATTCGGCAGCACCACTTAATTATGGCTACACCTTC. Its protein product is CATSRDSAAPLNYGYTF.

The CDR3 here is CASSGEGGEKLFF. The CDR3 DNA follows: TGTGCCAGCTCAGGGGAGGGGGGTGAAAAACTGTTTTTT. The chain has TRBV27 and TRBJ1-4; perhaps TRBD1 as D (6 bases). The CDR3 extends over 13 amino acids. Trimming took off 8 bases at V and 7 bases at J, with 14 bases between the two ends. Looked up from germline, CDR1 is MNHEY and CDR2 is SMNVEV (reference sequence).

The chain links TRBV4-3 to TRBJ2-7; the D is unclear. The CDR3 runs 16 residues. V dropped 0 bases and J dropped 3 bases, with 15 bases sitting between them. Germline lookup yields CDR1 LGHNA and CDR2 YSLEER. In DNA, the CDR3 is TGCGCCAGCAGCCAAGAAATAGTTCTGGAACTCTACGAGCAGTACTTC. Residues: CASSQEIVLELYEQYF.

This chain uses TRBV30 with TRBJ1-2, with TRBD1 as a possible D gene (6 bases). The CDR3 loop spans 13 amino acids. CDR1 is GTSNPN and CDR2 is SVGIG in the germline V gene (reference sequence). The germline V and J ends were trimmed by 2 bases and 8 bases, with 15 bases remaining between them. The CDR3 is CAWSQGGVRGYTF. In DNA form, the CDR3 reads TGTGCCTGGAGTCAAGGGGGGGTAAGAGGCTACACCTTC. The full variable domain, completed using reference TRBV30 and TRBJ1-2, is SQTIHQWPATLVQPVGSPLSLECTVEGTSNPNLYWYRQAAGRGLQLLFYSVGIGQISSEVPQNLSASRPQDRQFILSSKKLLLSDSGFYLCAWSQGGVRGYTFGSGTRLTVV.

V and J are TRBV19 and TRBJ2-7, with D possibly TRBD2 on 6 matching bases. Germline V gives CDR1 LNHDA, CDR2 SQIVND (reference sequence). V shed 3 bases and J shed 0 bases, with 12 bases lying between them. This CDR3 region has 15 residues. This chain's CDR3 is CASSISSATSYEQYF. The CDR3, as DNA: TGTGCCAGTAGTATCTCTAGCGCGACCTCCTACGAGCAGTACTTC.

The V gene is TRBV19, the J gene TRBJ2-5; 15 bases align to TRBD2. The CDR3 consists of 16 residues. V was pared by 3 bases and J by 5 bases, with 4 bases of the junction left unmatched. The V gene's germline CDR1 is LNHDA and CDR2 SQIVND (reference sequence). Here the CDR3 reads CASSIGTSGGWETQYF. In DNA, the CDR3 is TGTGCCAGTAGTATCGGGACTAGCGGGGGGTGGGAGACCCAGTACTTC. Drawing the rest from reference TRBV19 and TRBJ2-5, the complete variable domain is DGGITQSPKYLFRKEGQNVTLSCEQNLNHDAMYWYRQDPGQGLRLIYYSQIVNDFQKGDIAEGYSVSREKKESFPLTVTSAQKNPTAFYLCASSIGTSGGWETQYFGPGTRLLVL.

The V call is TRBV5-1, the J call TRBJ2-3, with 8 bases aligning to TRBD1. Germline CDR1 SGHRS, CDR2 YFSETQ. There are 15 residues in the CDR3. J gave up 5 bases and V 6 bases, and 11 bases lay outside the gene matches. DNA of the CDR3: TGCGCCAGCACTTATCAGTACAGGGGGAGAGATACGCAGTATTTT. This codes for CASTYQYRGRDTQYF.

This chain connects TRBV5-4 to TRBJ2-5, with unresolved D. The V gene's germline CDR1 is SGHNT and CDR2 YYREEE (reference sequence). Trimming left V 2 bases short and J 3 bases short, with 5 bases between. The CDR3 spans 12 residues. The CDR3 protein is CASSLAEETQYF. For the CDR3, the DNA is TGTGCCAGCAGCTTAGCCGAAGAGACCCAGTACTTC.

CDR3 sequence reads: CASSPMTGLNTEAFF. The CDR3 region has the DNA TGTGCCAGCAGCCCTATGACAGGGCTGAACACTGAAGCTTTCTTT. The genes are TRBV7-8 and TRBJ1-1; 7 nucleotides line up with TRBD1. Germline lookup yields CDR1 SGHVS and CDR2 FQNEAQ. Trimming at V came to 5 bases and at J to 0 bases, leaving 6 bases not matched to a gene. The CDR3 totals 15 residues. The full variable domain, completed using reference TRBV7-8 and TRBJ1-1, is GAGVSQSPRYKVAKRGQDVALRCDPISGHVSLFWYQQALGQGPEFLTYFQNEAQLDKSGLPSDRFFAERPEGSVSTLKIQRTQQEDSAVYLCASSPMTGLNTEAFFGQGTRLTVV.

This clone was observed a single time. The rearrangement joins TRBV10-3 to TRBJ1-2; 7 nucleotides match TRBD1. The junction had 9 bases not matched to a gene; V was cut back by 0 bases and J by 8 bases. The CDR3 length is 15 residues. The V gene's germline CDR1 is ENHRY and CDR2 SYGVKD. CDR3 in DNA: TGTGCCATCAGTGAGTCGGGGACAGCGGGGGGAGGCTACACCTTC. Its translation is CAISESGTAGGGYTF.